The 14 T cell receptor beta chains given below trace back to one sample, sequenced in a study of OX40 agonist ivuxolimab in advanced cancers. Only in-frame clones appear in the TCRdb table, and some are missing; sequencing was by immunoSEQ multiplex PCR. The data show around 76,000 clones, over 80% seen once. The starting material was CD4+ or CD8+ T cells sorted from blood, obtained in a trial of the OX40 agonist ivuxolimab. Receptors originate from an adult with an advanced solid tumor such as melanoma, head and neck, liver or kidney cancer.

The rearrangement links TRBV27 to TRBJ1-1; D perhaps matches TRBD1 (6 bases). The CDR3 has 16 residues. The V end was cut by 5 bases, the J end by 2 bases, with 18 bases between. Germline V gives CDR1 MNHEY, CDR2 SMNVEV (reference sequence). The CDR3 bases are TGTGCCAGCAGTCTTTATTCGGGGGGCGTCAACACTGAAGCTTTCTTT. Its protein is CASSLYSGGVNTEAFF.

The gene calls are TRBV30 and TRBJ1-5; D gene unclear. Germline V gene data show CDR1 as GTSNPN and CDR2 as SVGIG (reference sequence). V was pared by 7 bases and J by 3 bases, with 25 bases between. The CDR3 covers 17 residues. In DNA, the CDR3 is TGTGCCTACCAAAAAGCACCGGGGTTAGGGTCCAATCAGCCCCAGCATTTT. This codes for CAYQKAPGLGSNQPQHF.

About this clone: The DNA is omitted, as the CDR3 cannot be located on it reliably, and the CDR3 follows TCRdb's listing. The CDR3 loop reads CASSSSGQSHGYTF. This sequence joins TRBV6-5 and TRBJ1-2; TRBD1, as called in the table, went unchecked against the DNA. The CDR3 comprises 14 residues, both ends counted. From germline, CDR1 is MNHEY and CDR2 SVGAGI.

In this sample, this clone turned up once. The chain is built from TRBV2 and TRBJ1-6; D ambiguous. The CDR3 is 17 amino acids. Germline V gene sequence: CDR1 SNHLY, CDR2 FYNNEI. Trimming cost V 5 bases and J 6 bases, with 20 bases left between them. The CDR3 here is CASSNLGRGLVNSPLHF. The CDR3 DNA sequence: TGTGCCAGCAGTAATCTAGGTCGCGGCCTGGTTAATTCACCCCTCCACTTT. Filled out from reference TRBV2 and TRBJ1-6, the complete variable domain reads EPEVTQTPSHQVTQMGQEVILRCVPISNHLYFYWYRQILGQKVEFLVSFYNNEISEKSEIFDDQFSVERPDGSNFTLKIRSTKLEDSAMYFCASSNLGRGLVNSPLHFGNGTRLTVT.

The chain is built from TRBV19 and TRBJ1-1; 9 bases agree with TRBD1. The CDR3 runs to 15 residues. The V segment lost 5 bases and the J segment 5 bases; nucleotides outside the gene matches: 9. CDR1 and CDR2 from the germline V gene are LNHDA and SQIVND (reference sequence). The CDR3 coding sequence is TGTGCCAGTAGTTTGGACAGGGGACCTCCGACTGAAGCTTTCTTT. Translation: CASSLDRGPPTEAFF.

This chain joins TRBV11-2 and TRBJ2-5; TRBD1 matches 7 bases. This CDR3 spans 15 amino acids. The V segment lost 1 base and the J segment 4 bases; nucleotides outside the gene matches: 6. From germline, CDR1 is SGHAT and CDR2 FQNNGV. CDR3 bases: TGTGCCAGCAGCTTAGGACAGGGCAGAGGAGAGACCCAGTACTTC. This sequence encodes CASSLGQGRGETQYF.

The J gene is TRBJ2-7, the V gene TRBV7-9; possible D gene TRBD1, 6 bases. V shed 1 base and J shed 7 bases, with 17 bases lying between them. CDR1 and CDR2 (germline): SEHNR, FQNEAQ (reference sequence). CDR3 length: 15 residues. CDR3 bases: TGTGCCAGCAGCTTAGTGCAGCAGGGGTTCGAAGAGCAGTACGTC. It encodes CASSLVQQGFEEQYV.

As for this clone: This specimen includes other DNA sequences encoding the same CDR3. The chain couples TRBV6-1 to TRBJ2-7; possible D gene TRBD1, 5 bases. The CDR3 sequence is 14 residues long. Germline-derived CDR1 and CDR2 are MNHNS and SASEGT. CDR3 nucleotides: TGTGCCAGTAGTGAAGTAACAGGACCCTACGAGCAGTACGTC. Translating it yields CASSEVTGPYEQYV.

This chain joins TRBV28 and TRBJ2-1, with TRBD1 matching 9 bases. Germline V CDR1 and CDR2: MDHEN, SYDVKM. V shed 5 bases and J 7 bases; nucleotides not matched to a gene: 6. CDR3 size: 14 residues. The CDR3 reads CASSTGQGWNEQFF. The CDR3 bases are TGTGCCAGCAGTACGGGACAGGGATGGAATGAGCAGTTCTTC.

The V gene is TRBV15, the J gene TRBJ1-5; D not resolved. Trimming stripped 0 bases from V and 3 bases from J, with 9 bases between. Germline CDR1 LNHNV, CDR2 YYDKDF (reference sequence). This CDR3 region has 15 residues. The CDR3 DNA reads as TGTGCCACCAGCAGAGATAAGGGATACAATCAGCCCCAGCATTTT. Its translation is CATSRDKGYNQPQHF.

The chain recombines TRBV9 with TRBJ1-6, with D possibly TRBD1 on 5 matching bases. The length of the CDR3 is 13 residues. CDR1 and CDR2 (germline): SGDLS, YYNGEE. The V gene lost 4 bases and the J gene lost 8 bases, with 10 bases spanning the gap. The CDR3 spells CASSRMGDSPLHF. Here the CDR3 DNA reads TGTGCCAGCAGCCGGATGGGGGATTCACCCCTCCACTTT.

This clone was seen only a few times. The gene calls are TRBV5-8 and TRBJ1-2, with D possibly TRBD1 on 6 matching bases. V lost 0 bases and J lost 8, with 20 bases in between. The germline CDR1 and CDR2 sequences are SGHTS and YDEGEE. This CDR3 spans 16 amino acids. The CDR3 DNA follows: TGTGCCAGCAGCTTGGGGGCAGGGGACCGGGGTGGCGGCTACACCTTC. This codes for CASSLGAGDRGGGYTF.

The rearrangement joins TRBV7-9 to TRBJ2-7; 13 bases map to TRBD2. The CDR3 runs to 18 residues. Germline CDR1 SEHNR, CDR2 FQNEAQ (reference sequence). The ends lost 5 bases at V and 0 bases at J; junction bases unmatched: 10. The CDR3 coding sequence is TGTGCCAGCAGCCCCGGGACTAGCGGGAAAGGCCCCTCCTACGAGCAGTACTTC. Protein sequence: CASSPGTSGKGPSYEQYF.

This chain links TRBV19 with TRBJ2-3; D uncertain. Per the germline V gene, CDR1 is LNHDA and CDR2 is SQIVND (reference sequence). The CDR3 length is 14 residues. V was trimmed by 7 bases and J by 2 bases, leaving 13 bases between them. The CDR3 spells CASTPSGSTDTQYF. CDR3 DNA sequence: TGTGCCAGTACTCCCTCCGGGTCCACAGATACGCAGTATTTT.